Reported below is one T cell receptor (beta chain). This record comes from a study of blood T cells in healthy people across ages. The second PCR ran roughly 6 to 11 cycles with a sample-barcoded 5' primer and J-beta primers. Each CDR3 protein gets one entry after TCRdb re-called the 5' RACE reads with MiXCR. Of about 640,000 distinct CDR3 sequences in the sample, 58% are singletons; the top ten hold around 37%. Trimming took 4 bases from V and 7 from J; bases not matched to a gene: 8. The germline V gene encodes CDR1 SEHNR and CDR2 FQNEAQ (reference sequence). This CDR3 is built from 16 residues. This chain links TRBV7-9 with TRBJ1-5, with 12 bases lining up with TRBD1. Sample: blood. This clonotype was sampled from a man aged 55 to 70 in good health. The CDR3 DNA reads as TGTGCCAGCAGCTCCGGGACAGGGGGCCCCTCGCAGCCCCAGCATTTT. Amino acid sequence: CASSSGTGGPSQPQHF.